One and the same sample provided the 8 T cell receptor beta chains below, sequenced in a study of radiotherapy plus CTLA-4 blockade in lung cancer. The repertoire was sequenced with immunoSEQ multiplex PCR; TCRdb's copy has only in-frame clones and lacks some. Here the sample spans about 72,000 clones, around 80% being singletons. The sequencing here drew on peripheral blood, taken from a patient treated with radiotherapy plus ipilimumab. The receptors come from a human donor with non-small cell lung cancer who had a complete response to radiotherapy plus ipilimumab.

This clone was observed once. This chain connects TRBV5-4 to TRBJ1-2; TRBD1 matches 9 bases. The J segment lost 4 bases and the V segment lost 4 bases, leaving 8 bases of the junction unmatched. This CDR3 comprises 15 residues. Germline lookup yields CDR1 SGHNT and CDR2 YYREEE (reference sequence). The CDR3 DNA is TGTGCCAGCAGCACCACAGGGGGCGCTGGCTATGGCTACACCTTC. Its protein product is CASSTTGGAGYGYTF.

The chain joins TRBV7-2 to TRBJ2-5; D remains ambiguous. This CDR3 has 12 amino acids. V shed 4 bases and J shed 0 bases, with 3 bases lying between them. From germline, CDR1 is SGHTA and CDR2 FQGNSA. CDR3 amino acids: CASSSNQETQYF. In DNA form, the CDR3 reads TGTGCCAGCAGCTCGAACCAAGAGACCCAGTACTTC.

For the CDR3, the DNA is TGCGCCAGCAGCCAAGGAGGAGGGTTCGGGAATTCACCCCTCCACTTT. Its translation: CASSQGGGFGNSPLHF. The chain links TRBV4-3 to TRBJ1-6; unclear D gene. Germline CDR1 LGHNA, CDR2 YSLEER. Trimming removed 1 base at V and 7 bases at J, with 14 bases between. The CDR3 spans 16 residues.

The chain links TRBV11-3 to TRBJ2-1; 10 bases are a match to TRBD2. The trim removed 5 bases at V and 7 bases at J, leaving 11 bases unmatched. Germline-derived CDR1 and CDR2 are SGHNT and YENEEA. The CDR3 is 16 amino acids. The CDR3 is CASSPLTSGDFNEQFF. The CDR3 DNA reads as TGTGCCAGCAGCCCCCTAACTAGCGGGGATTTTAATGAGCAGTTCTTC.

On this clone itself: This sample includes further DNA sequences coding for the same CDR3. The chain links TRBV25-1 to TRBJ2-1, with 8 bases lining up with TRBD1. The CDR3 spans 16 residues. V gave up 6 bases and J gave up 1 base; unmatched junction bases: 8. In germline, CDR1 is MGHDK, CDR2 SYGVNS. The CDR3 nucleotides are TGTGCCAGCAGCGAACTGGGACAGGCTTCCTACAATGAGCAGTTCTTC. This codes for CASSELGQASYNEQFF.

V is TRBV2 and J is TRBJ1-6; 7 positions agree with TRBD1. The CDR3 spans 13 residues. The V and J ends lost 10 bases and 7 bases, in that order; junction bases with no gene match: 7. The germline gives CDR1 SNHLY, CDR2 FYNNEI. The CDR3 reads CATSGGGNSPLHF. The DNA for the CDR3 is TGTGCCACCTCGGGAGGGGGCAATTCACCCCTCCACTTT.

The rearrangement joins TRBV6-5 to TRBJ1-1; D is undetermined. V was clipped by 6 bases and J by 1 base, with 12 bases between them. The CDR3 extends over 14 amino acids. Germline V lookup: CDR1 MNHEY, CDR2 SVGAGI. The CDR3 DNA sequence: TGTGCCAGCAGCAGCCTCACCGGGAACACTGAAGCTTTCTTT. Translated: CASSSLTGNTEAFF.

The CDR3 nucleotides are TGTGCCAGCAGCGCGGACCGCTACGAGCAGTACGTC. It codes for CASSADRYEQYV. The rearrangement links TRBV6-6 to TRBJ2-7; no definite D call. V was pared by 6 bases and J by 3 bases, with 9 bases between. CDR3 length: 12 amino acids. Germline-derived CDR1 and CDR2 are MNHNY and SVGAGI (reference sequence).